The 18 T cell receptor beta chains below were found in one sample sequenced in a study of post-analysis software for immune sequencing data. Study results and caveats: Five or six TRBV segments, TRBV5-6, TRBV5-1 and TRBV20-1 among them, were found more frequent in patients than controls.

cDNA libraries of TCR beta carried unique molecular identifiers. A single record per CDR3 protein comes from TCRdb applying MiXCR to the PCR reads. The repertoire holds hundreds of thousands of distinct CDR3 sequences, roughly two fifths seen once, with under 2% in the top ten. Their target antigens are unknown. Material: blood. These TCRs come from a girl aged 10-17 years with multiple sclerosis.

The chain employs TRBV5-1 and TRBJ2-7; 8 bases map to TRBD1. CDR3 length: 16 residues. Germline loops: CDR1 SGHRS, CDR2 YFSETQ. Trimming removed 0 bases from V and 0 bases from J; junction bases left unmatched: 5. CDR3 bases: TGCGCCAGCAGCTTGGTTCGGACAGGGATCTCCTACGAGCAGTACTTC. This sequence encodes CASSLVRTGISYEQYF.

In its sample, this clonotype was seen once. The gene calls are TRBV4-1 and TRBJ2-3, with D perhaps TRBD1 (6 bases). The CDR3 sequence is 15 residues long. Germline V gives CDR1 MGHRA, CDR2 YSYEKL. Trimming took off 0 bases at V and 4 bases at J, with 11 bases between the two ends. The CDR3 DNA reads TGCGCCAGCAGCCAAGAAAGAACAGGGCCAGATACGCAGTATTTT. It encodes CASSQERTGPDTQYF.

The genes are TRBV13 and TRBJ2-1; possible D gene TRBD2, 5 bases. Trimming removed 8 bases from V and 2 bases from J, with 19 bases in between. The CDR3 covers 16 residues. Germline V CDR1 and CDR2: PRHDT, FYEKMQ (reference sequence). This CDR3 is CASSPVAEGPYNEQFF. CDR3 DNA: TGTGCCAGCTCGCCGGTAGCTGAGGGCCCCTACAATGAGCAGTTCTTC.

The V and J genes are TRBV5-5 and TRBJ2-3; D gene uncertain. CDR1 is SGHKS and CDR2 is YYEKEE in the germline V gene (reference sequence). CDR3 length: 15 residues. With 4 bases removed from V and 8 bases from J, the gap between germline ends came to 20 bases. CDR3: CASSEWTGDGGTQYF. The CDR3 nucleotides read TGTGCCAGCAGCGAATGGACGGGCGATGGTGGTACGCAGTATTTT.

V gene TRBV6-6 combines with J gene TRBJ2-7; TRBD1 agrees at 11 bases. Trimming cost V 5 bases and J 0 bases; bases outside gene matches: 3. The length of the CDR3 is 15 residues. Per germline, CDR1 MNHNY and CDR2 SVGAGI (reference sequence). The CDR3 DNA reads as TGTGCCAGCAGTCGGACAGGGGGCGTCTCCTACGAGCAGTACTTC. Protein: CASSRTGGVSYEQYF.

The V call is TRBV29-1, the J call TRBJ2-5; no firm D call. The CDR3 sequence is 14 residues long. Trimming removed 0 bases at V and 0 bases at J, with 8 bases between. Germline CDR1 is SQVTM and CDR2 is ANQGSEA. CDR3 protein: CSVEEALYQETQYF. In nucleotides, the CDR3 is TGCAGCGTTGAAGAGGCCCTGTACCAAGAGACCCAGTACTTC. The full variable domain, with the rest looked up from reference TRBV29-1 and TRBJ2-5, is SAVISQKPSRDICQRGTSLTIQCQVDSQVTMMFWYRQQPGQSLTLIATANQGSEATYESGFVIDKFPISRPNLTFSTLTVSNMSPEDSSIYLCSVEEALYQETQYFGPGTRLLVL.

With respect to this clonotype: The missing conserved phenylalanine or tryptophan at the end of this CDR3 makes a read error likely. The rearrangement joins TRBV12-3 or TRBV12-4 to TRBJ2-1, with D possibly TRBD2 on 5 matching bases. The CDR3 contains 13 residues. The V end was cut by 3 bases, the J end by 7 bases, with 10 bases between. In DNA form, the CDR3 reads TGTGCCAGCAGTTTGAGGGCCCGGAATGAGCAGTTCTGC. It yields the protein CASSLRARNEQFC.

This chain uses TRBV21-1 with TRBJ2-1; the table's D call, TRBD1, was not checked against the DNA. TRBV21-1 is classified as a pseudogene. The CDR3 has 16 amino acids. CDR3 bases: TGTGCCAGCAGCAAAGAAAAGGGACAAGGGGACAATGAGCAGTTCTTC. Protein product: CASSKEKGQGDNEQFF.

The gene calls are TRBV12-3 or TRBV12-4 and TRBJ1-5; 10 nucleotides align to TRBD1. The junction had 3 bases not matched to a gene; V was cut back by 5 bases and J by 2 bases. The CDR3 totals 15 residues. The CDR3 loop reads CASSPGTGGNQPQHF. CDR3 nucleotides: TGTGCCAGCAGTCCTGGGACAGGGGGCAATCAGCCCCAGCATTTT.

This clonotype turned up a few times. V is TRBV20-1 and J is TRBJ1-5, with TRBD1 as a possible D gene (6 bases). The CDR3 covers 14 residues. The V end was cut by 0 bases, the J end by 3 bases, with 9 bases between. CDR1 DFQATT and CDR2 SNEGSKA come from the germline V gene (reference sequence). CDR3 nucleotides: TGCAGTGCTAGAGATCCAGGGGCCAATCAGCCCCAGCATTTT. It encodes CSARDPGANQPQHF.

This rearrangement joins TRBV5-4 to TRBJ2-5; D ambiguous. Germline CDR1 is SGHNT and CDR2 is YYREEE (reference sequence). V was trimmed by 7 bases and J by 1 base, leaving 5 bases between them. The CDR3 runs 11 residues. In nucleotides, the CDR3 is TGTGCCAGCGGGGTCCAAGAGACCCAGTACTTC. Translating it yields CASGVQETQYF.

The chain recombines TRBV29-1 with TRBJ1-1; no firm D call. The V end was cut by 3 bases, the J end by 11 bases, with 19 bases between. Germline-derived CDR1 and CDR2 are SQVTM and ANQGSEA. The CDR3 is 13 residues long. The CDR3 DNA follows: TGCAGCGTTGACCCCCAGGCGGCCAGAAGCGCTTTCTTT. It translates to CSVDPQAARSAFF.

The chain carries TRBV29-1 and TRBJ2-6; 7 nucleotides match TRBD2. V was clipped by 0 bases and J by 4 bases; unmatched bases: 9. This CDR3 region has 17 residues. Looked up from germline, CDR1 is SQVTM and CDR2 is ANQGSEA. The CDR3 here is CSVEDPAGRAGANVLTF. Here the CDR3 DNA reads TGCAGCGTTGAAGATCCAGCGGGAAGAGCCGGGGCCAACGTCCTGACTTTC. Full variable domain (remainder filled in from reference TRBV29-1 and TRBJ2-6): SAVISQKPSRDICQRGTSLTIQCQVDSQVTMMFWYRQQPGQSLTLIATANQGSEATYESGFVIDKFPISRPNLTFSTLTVSNMSPEDSSIYLCSVEDPAGRAGANVLTFGAGSRLTVL.

This clonotype was seen a few times. The chain joins TRBV6-1 to TRBJ1-2, with D hard to call. The germline V and J ends were trimmed by 7 bases and 1 base, with 10 bases remaining between them. Germline values: CDR1 MNHNS, CDR2 SASEGT. The CDR3 contains 13 residues. The CDR3 here is CASTYTINYGYTF. The CDR3 coding sequence is TGTGCCAGCACCTATACGATTAACTATGGCTACACCTTC.

This clonotype was detected a few times. This sequence joins TRBV10-3 and TRBJ2-1, with 8 positions matching TRBD2. The germline gives CDR1 ENHRY, CDR2 SYGVKD. This CDR3 region has 17 residues. V lost 6 bases, J lost 5 bases, and 15 bases stayed unmatched. CDR3 coding DNA: TGTGCCATCAGCACTAGCGGAGCCCCTCGATCGGACAATGAGCAGTTCTTC. Translation gives CAISTSGAPRSDNEQFF.

This clonotype has a count of ten or more. The genes are TRBV5-1 and TRBJ2-5; 9 nucleotides line up with TRBD1. Germline V CDR1 and CDR2: SGHRS, YFSETQ. J gave up 4 bases and V 4 bases, and 2 bases lay outside the gene matches. This CDR3 comprises 13 residues. Here the CDR3 reads CASSPGQGETQYF. In DNA, the CDR3 is TGCGCCAGCAGCCCGGGACAGGGAGAGACCCAGTACTTC.

The chain carries TRBV27 and TRBJ2-4, with unresolved D. The DNA end is more similar to TRBJ2-5, so the J call may be wrong. The CDR3 loop spans 13 amino acids. CDR1 MNHEY and CDR2 SMNVEV come from the germline V gene (reference sequence). The DNA for the CDR3 is TGTGCCAGCAGAATTAACCGTAGGGAGACCCAGTACTTC. This translates into CASRINRRETQYF.

This chain connects TRBV27 to TRBJ1-2, with 9 bases matching TRBD1. The junction had 6 bases not matched to a gene; V was cut back by 4 bases and J by 6 bases. Germline lookup yields CDR1 MNHEY and CDR2 SMNVEV (reference sequence). The CDR3 sequence is 14 residues long. The DNA of the CDR3 is TGTGCCAGCAGTTCTGAACAGGGGGCGGATGGCTACACCTTC. Amino acids: CASSSEQGADGYTF.